This TCR beta chain was observed in a study of T cell changes during pregnancy in multiple sclerosis. The CDR3 is made up of 15 amino acids. The V end lost 5 bases, the J end lost 2 bases, and 13 bases lay between the germline ends. Germline CDR1 SGHTA, CDR2 FQGNSA. TCRdb's copy holds only in-frame clones and misses some; the assay was immunoSEQ multiplex PCR. Among about 52,000 clones listed, 92% were seen once. This chain joins TRBV7-2 and TRBJ2-1; TRBD2 might be the D (6 bases). The source of this sequence is a female donor in good health, enrolled as a control in a pregnancy study. The specimen was CD4+ T cells from peripheral blood mononuclear cells, collected after pregnancy. The CDR3 DNA sequence: TGTGCCAGCAGCCCCTGGGAGGCTACCTACAATGAGCAGTTCTTC. Its translation is CASSPWEATYNEQFF. The variable domain in full, completed from reference TRBV7-2 and TRBJ2-1, reads GAGVSQSPSNKVTEKGKDVELRCDPISGHTALYWYRQSLGQGLEFLIYFQGNSAPDKSGLPSDRFSAERTGGSVSTLTIQRTQQEDSAVYLCASSPWEATYNEQFFGPGTRLTVL.